This T cell receptor beta chain was identified during a study of immune characterization of retroperitoneal liposarcoma. CDR3 length: 15 amino acids. V was pared by 0 bases and J by 3 bases, with 12 bases between. Germline V gene data show CDR1 as DFQATT and CDR2 as SNEGSKA (reference sequence). TCRdb ran MiXCR on the PCR reads and lists one entry per CDR3 protein. This sample has approximately 7,100 distinct CDR3 sequences; about 30% occur once, and the top ten carry about a quarter. The receptor was isolated from a female donor with retroperitoneal liposarcoma. V and J are TRBV20-1 and TRBJ2-4; tentative D call: TRBD1 (6 bases). The specimen sequenced was tumor tissue. Written as DNA, the CDR3 is TGCAGTGCTAGAGATTGGGGGCGCGTCAAAAACATTCAGTACTTC. Its protein is CSARDWGRVKNIQYF.